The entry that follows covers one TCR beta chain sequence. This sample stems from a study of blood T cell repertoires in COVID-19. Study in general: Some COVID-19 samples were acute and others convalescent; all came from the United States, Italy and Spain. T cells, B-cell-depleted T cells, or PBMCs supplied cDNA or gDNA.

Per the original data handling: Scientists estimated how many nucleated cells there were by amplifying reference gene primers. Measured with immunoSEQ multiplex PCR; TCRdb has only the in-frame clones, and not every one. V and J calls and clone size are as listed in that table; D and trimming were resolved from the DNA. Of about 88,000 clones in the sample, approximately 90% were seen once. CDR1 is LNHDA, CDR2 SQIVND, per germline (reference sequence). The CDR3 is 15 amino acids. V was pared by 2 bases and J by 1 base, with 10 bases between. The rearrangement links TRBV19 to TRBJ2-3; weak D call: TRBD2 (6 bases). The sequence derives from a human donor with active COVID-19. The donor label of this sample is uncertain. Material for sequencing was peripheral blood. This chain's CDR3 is CASSILGGGTDTQYF. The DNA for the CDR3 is TGTGCCAGTAGTATATTGGGGGGTGGCACAGATACGCAGTATTTT.